The 10 T cell receptor beta chains listed next were all sequenced from one sample in a study of OX40 agonist ivuxolimab in advanced cancers. Profiled with immunoSEQ multiplex PCR; TCRdb holds only in-frame clones, not every one. The sample records 25,000 to 30,000 clones, about 85% being singletons. This sample comprised CD4+ or CD8+ T cells sorted from blood, obtained in a trial of the OX40 agonist ivuxolimab. The receptors originated from an adult with an advanced solid tumor such as melanoma, head and neck, liver or kidney cancer.

CDR3 in amino acids: CASSLDPYVGSYNSPLHF. The DNA for the CDR3 is TGTGCCAGCAGCTTAGATCCCTACGTGGGATCCTATAATTCACCCCTCCACTTT. This chain links TRBV7-2 with TRBJ1-6; no firm D call. This CDR3 spans 18 amino acids. V lost 1 base and J lost 1, with 14 bases in between. The germline gives CDR1 SGHTA, CDR2 FQGNSA. Complete variable domain (other parts from reference TRBV7-2 and TRBJ1-6): GAGVSQSPSNKVTEKGKDVELRCDPISGHTALYWYRQSLGQGLEFLIYFQGNSAPDKSGLPSDRFSAERTGGSVSTLTIQRTQQEDSAVYLCASSLDPYVGSYNSPLHFGNGTRLTVT.

The chain combines TRBV30 with TRBJ2-1; 12 bases align to TRBD2. Germline CDR1 and CDR2: GTSNPN and SVGIG (reference sequence). The length of the CDR3 is 16 residues. V lost 0 bases, J lost 8 bases, and 8 bases stayed unmatched. In DNA, the CDR3 is TGTGCCTGGAGTGTACTTCTGACTAGCGGGAGCTATGAGCAGTTCTTC. It encodes CAWSVLLTSGSYEQFF. Variable domain in full (rest from reference TRBV30 and TRBJ2-1): SQTIHQWPATLVQPVGSPLSLECTVEGTSNPNLYWYRQAAGRGLQLLFYSVGIGQISSEVPQNLSASRPQDRQFILSSKKLLLSDSGFYLCAWSVLLTSGSYEQFFGPGTRLTVL.

This clone was observed a handful of times. The V and J genes are TRBV19 and TRBJ2-5, with TRBD2 matching over 7 bases. V lost 9 bases and J lost 5; bases outside the gene matches: 12. This CDR3 region has 14 residues. Germline V gene sequence: CDR1 LNHDA, CDR2 SQIVND (reference sequence). The CDR3 loop is CASSLGGRWETQYF. CDR3 sequence (DNA): TGTGCCAGCAGCTTGGGGGGGAGATGGGAGACCCAGTACTTC.

The genes are TRBV9 and TRBJ1-1; a weak D match, TRBD1 (6 bases). Looked up from germline, CDR1 is SGDLS and CDR2 is YYNGEE. CDR3 length: 17 amino acids. Trimming left V 3 bases short and J 4 bases short, with 22 bases between. CDR3 DNA sequence: TGTGCCAGCAGCGGCCGGGACATTGGAGTGGGTGGCACTGAAGCTTTCTTT. Its protein is CASSGRDIGVGGTEAFF. The entire variable domain, with the rest obtained from reference TRBV9 and TRBJ1-1, is as follows: DSGVTQTPKHLITATGQRVTLRCSPRSGDLSVYWYQQSLDQGLQFLIQYYNGEERAKGNILERFSAQQFPDLHSELNLSSLELGDSALYFCASSGRDIGVGGTEAFFGQGTRLTVV.

This clone has just one count. The chain combines TRBV19 with TRBJ1-2; 8 bases fit TRBD1. The ends lost 1 base at V and 4 bases at J; junction bases unmatched: 8. This CDR3 comprises 16 residues. CDR1 LNHDA and CDR2 SQIVND come from the germline V gene (reference sequence). CDR3 DNA: TGTGCCAGTAGTATAGGCGGGACAGGACCGGTCTATGGCTACACCTTC. Translated: CASSIGGTGPVYGYTF.

This chain's CDR3 is CATSRESALAANLETQYF. The CDR3 DNA follows: TGTGCCACCAGCAGAGAATCAGCACTAGCCGCTAATTTGGAGACCCAGTACTTC. The chain combines TRBV15 with TRBJ2-5; D is possibly TRBD2 (6 bases). Trimming pared 0 bases from V and 5 bases from J, leaving 22 bases between. CDR1 and CDR2 (germline): LNHNV, YYDKDF (reference sequence). This CDR3 comprises 18 residues.

The rearrangement joins TRBV11-2 to TRBJ2-1, with 8 bases that match TRBD1. J gave up 4 bases and V 1 base, and 15 bases lay outside the gene matches. The CDR3 contains 19 residues. The V gene's germline CDR1 is SGHAT and CDR2 FQNNGV. Here the CDR3 reads CASSLAGSAGGSPYNEQFF. In DNA form, the CDR3 reads TGTGCCAGCAGCTTAGCAGGTAGTGCAGGGGGCTCCCCTTACAATGAGCAGTTCTTC.

The genes are TRBV28 and TRBJ1-5, with D unresolved. This CDR3 has 15 residues. The germline gives CDR1 MDHEN, CDR2 SYDVKM. V lost 5 bases and J 0 bases, leaving 11 bases between the germline ends. CDR3 sequence: CASSTRIYSNQPQHF. The DNA for the CDR3 is TGTGCCAGCAGTACGAGGATATATAGCAATCAGCCCCAGCATTTT.

This clone came up once. The V gene is TRBV7-2, the J gene TRBJ1-1, with 8 bases matching TRBD1. This CDR3 spans 12 amino acids. Per the germline V gene, CDR1 is SGHTA and CDR2 is FQGNSA. J was trimmed by 7 bases and V by 4 bases; bases with no gene match: 2. The chain's CDR3 is CASSWGTGEAFF. In DNA form, the CDR3 reads TGTGCCAGCAGCTGGGGGACAGGTGAAGCTTTCTTT.

The rearrangement uses TRBV7-3 and TRBJ2-2; possibly TRBD1 or TRBD2 for D (5 bases each). Trimming stripped 3 bases from V and 5 bases from J, with 7 bases between. Germline V gene data show CDR1 as SGHTA and CDR2 as FQGTGA. This CDR3 comprises 13 residues. The CDR3 spells CASSLGETGELFF. CDR3 bases: TGTGCCAGCAGCTTGGGGGAAACCGGGGAGCTGTTTTTT.